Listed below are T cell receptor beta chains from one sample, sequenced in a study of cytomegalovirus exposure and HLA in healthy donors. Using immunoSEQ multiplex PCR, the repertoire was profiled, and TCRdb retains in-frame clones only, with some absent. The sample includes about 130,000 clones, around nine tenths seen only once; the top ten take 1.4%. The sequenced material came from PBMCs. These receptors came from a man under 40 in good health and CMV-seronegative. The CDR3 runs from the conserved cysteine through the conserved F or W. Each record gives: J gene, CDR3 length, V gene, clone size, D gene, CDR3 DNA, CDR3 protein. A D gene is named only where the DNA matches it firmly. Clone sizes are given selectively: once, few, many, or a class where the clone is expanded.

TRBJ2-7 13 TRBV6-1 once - TGTGCCAGCAGTGTACAGGGCTCCTACGAGCAGTACTTC CASSVQGSYEQYF
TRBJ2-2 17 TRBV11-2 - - TGTGCCAGCAGCCCACCTGGAGGCCGTAGGGACACCGGGGAGCTGTTTTTT CASSPPGGRRDTGELFF
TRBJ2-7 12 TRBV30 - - TGTGCCTCCCGGGACAACTCCTACGAGCAGTACTTC CASRDNSYEQYF
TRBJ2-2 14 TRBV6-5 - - TGTGCCAGCAGTTATCAAGGGGGCACCGGGGAGCTGTTTTTT CASSYQGGTGELFF
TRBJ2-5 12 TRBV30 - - TGTGCCTGCAACTACAGGGAGGAGACCCAGTACTTC CACNYREETQYF
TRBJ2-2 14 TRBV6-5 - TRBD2 TGTGCCGGGCGGGCTAGCGGGAACACCGGGGAGCTGTTTTTT CAGRASGNTGELFF
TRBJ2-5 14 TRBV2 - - TGTGCCAGCGTAGGGGTTTTGGTGGAAGAGACCCAGTACTTC CASVGVLVEETQYF
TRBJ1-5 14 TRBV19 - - TGTGCCAGCAAAGACCGAGGGTTGAATCAGCCCCAGCATTTT CASKDRGLNQPQHF
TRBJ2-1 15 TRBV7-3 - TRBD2 TGTGCCAGCAGCCCTCGGGGACTAGGGCGGGATGAGCAGTTCTTC CASSPRGLGRDEQFF
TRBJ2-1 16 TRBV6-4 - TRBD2 TGTGCCAGCAGTGGATTTAGCGGGGGCTCCTACAATGAGCAGTTCTTC CASSGFSGGSYNEQFF
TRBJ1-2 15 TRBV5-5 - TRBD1 TGTGCCAGCAGCTTGGGACAGGGGGCGTTCTATGGCTACACCTTC CASSLGQGAFYGYTF
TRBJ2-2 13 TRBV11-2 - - TGTGCCAGCAGCCCCACGAACACCGGGGAGCTGTTTTTT CASSPTNTGELFF
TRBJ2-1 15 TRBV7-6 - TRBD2 TGTGCCAGCAGCTTCGGACTAGCGGAGAACAATGAGCAGTTCTTC CASSFGLAENNEQFF
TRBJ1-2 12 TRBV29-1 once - TGCAGCGTTGAAAGGCATGGGGCTGGCTACACCTTC CSVERHGAGYTF
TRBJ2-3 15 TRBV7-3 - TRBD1 TGTGCCAGCAGCCTCCTCGGGACAGGGGAAGATACGCAGTATTTT CASSLLGTGEDTQYF
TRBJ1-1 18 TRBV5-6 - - TGTGCCAGCAGCTTCCTCCTGGGGGGGATAGTCGTGGGCACTGAAGCTTTCTTT CASSFLLGGIVVGTEAFF
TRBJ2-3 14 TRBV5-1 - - TGCGCCAGCAGCTTGGGGACATTCACAGATACGCAGTATTTT CASSLGTFTDTQYF
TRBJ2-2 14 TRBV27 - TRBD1 TGTGCCAGCAGTTACGGGACAGTAACCGGGGAGCTGTTTTTT CASSYGTVTGELFF
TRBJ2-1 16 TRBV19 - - TGTGCCAGTAGTATGGGCGACACCCACTCCTACAATGAGCAGTTCTTC CASSMGDTHSYNEQFF
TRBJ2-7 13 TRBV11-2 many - TGTGCCAGCAGCTTACCCCCTTCCTACGAGCAGTACTTC CASSLPPSYEQYF
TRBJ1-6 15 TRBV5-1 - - TGCGCCAGCAGCCCGGACGGACAGAATAATTCACCCCTCCACTTT CASSPDGQNNSPLHF
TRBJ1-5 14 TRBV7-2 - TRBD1 TGTGCCAGCAGCACCCGGGACAGAAATCAGCCCCAGCATTTT CASSTRDRNQPQHF
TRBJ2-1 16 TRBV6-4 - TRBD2 TGTGCCAGCAGTGACTCCCCTAGCGGGAGCTACAATGAGCAGTTCTTC CASSDSPSGSYNEQFF
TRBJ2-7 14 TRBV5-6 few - TGTGCCAGCAGCCAGAGTTTGGAAGGGGCCGAGCAGTACTTC CASSQSLEGAEQYF
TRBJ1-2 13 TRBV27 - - TGTGCCAGCACCATGACACCTAACTATGGCTACACCTTC CASTMTPNYGYTF
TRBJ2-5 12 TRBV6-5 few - TGTGCCAGCAGGCGAGGAGAAGAGACCCAGTACTTC CASRRGEETQYF
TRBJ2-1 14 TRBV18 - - TGTGCCAGCTCACCACGGCGGGATGACAATGAGCAGTTCTTC CASSPRRDDNEQFF
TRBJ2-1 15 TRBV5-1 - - TGCGCCAGCAGCTTAGTTGGGAGCTCCTACAATGAGCAGTTCTTC CASSLVGSSYNEQFF
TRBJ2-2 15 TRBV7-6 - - TGTGCCAGCAGCTTAGAGGGGCTTAACACCGGGGAGCTGTTTTTT CASSLEGLNTGELFF
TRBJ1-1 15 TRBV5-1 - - TGCGCCAGCAGCTTAGGCAGGGCCCAGAACACTGAAGCTTTCTTT CASSLGRAQNTEAFF
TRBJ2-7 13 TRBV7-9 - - TGTGCCAGCAAGCTCCAGGGACTCTACGAGCAGTACTTC CASKLQGLYEQYF
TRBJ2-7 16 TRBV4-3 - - TGCGCCAGCAGTCACTTGGTGGGGCCAATCTCCTACGAGCAGTACTTC CASSHLVGPISYEQYF
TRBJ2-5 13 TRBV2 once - TGTGCCAGCAGACTAGTCTTCTCGGAGACCCAGTACTTC CASRLVFSETQYF
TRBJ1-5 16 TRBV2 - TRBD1 TGTGCCAGCAGGGGACAGGATACATATAGCAATCAGCCCCAGCATTTT CASRGQDTYSNQPQHF